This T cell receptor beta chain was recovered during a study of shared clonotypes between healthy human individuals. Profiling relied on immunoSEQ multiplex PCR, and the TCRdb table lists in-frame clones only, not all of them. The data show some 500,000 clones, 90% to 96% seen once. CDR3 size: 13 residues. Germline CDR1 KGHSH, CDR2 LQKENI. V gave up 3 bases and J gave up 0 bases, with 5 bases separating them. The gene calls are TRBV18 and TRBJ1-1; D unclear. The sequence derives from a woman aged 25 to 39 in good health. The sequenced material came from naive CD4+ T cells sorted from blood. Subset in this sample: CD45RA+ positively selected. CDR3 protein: CASSPPMNTEAFF. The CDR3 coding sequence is TGTGCCAGCTCACCGCCGATGAACACTGAAGCTTTCTTT.